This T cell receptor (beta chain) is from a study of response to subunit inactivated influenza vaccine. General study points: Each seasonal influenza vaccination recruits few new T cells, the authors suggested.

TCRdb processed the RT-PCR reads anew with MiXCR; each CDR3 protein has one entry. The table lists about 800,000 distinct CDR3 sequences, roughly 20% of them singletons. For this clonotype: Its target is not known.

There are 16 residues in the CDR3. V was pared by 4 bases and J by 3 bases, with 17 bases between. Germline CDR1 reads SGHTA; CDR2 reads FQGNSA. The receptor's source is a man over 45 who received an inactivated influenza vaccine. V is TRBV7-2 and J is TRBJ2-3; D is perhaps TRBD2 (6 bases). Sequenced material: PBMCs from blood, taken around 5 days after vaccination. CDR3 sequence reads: CASSSLLADGTDTQYF. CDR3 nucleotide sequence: TGTGCCAGCAGCTCACTACTAGCAGACGGAACAGATACGCAGTATTTT.